This T cell receptor beta chain is from a study of technical replicates of blood from several donors. Generated by immunoSEQ multiplex PCR, the TCRdb table keeps only in-frame clones and is missing some. The sample lists around 50,000 clones, 90% to 96% occurring once. There are 14 residues in the CDR3. V gave up 3 bases and J gave up 3 bases; unmatched junction bases: 2. Per germline, CDR1 SGDLS and CDR2 YYNGEE. The TCR originated in a human donor in good health. Sequencing was done on a sample of T cells isolated from PBMCs. This chain uses TRBV9 with TRBJ2-2; TRBD1 matches 7 bases. CDR3 sequence: CASSAQGYTGELFF. In DNA form, the CDR3 reads TGTGCCAGCAGCGCACAGGGGTACACCGGGGAGCTGTTTTTT.